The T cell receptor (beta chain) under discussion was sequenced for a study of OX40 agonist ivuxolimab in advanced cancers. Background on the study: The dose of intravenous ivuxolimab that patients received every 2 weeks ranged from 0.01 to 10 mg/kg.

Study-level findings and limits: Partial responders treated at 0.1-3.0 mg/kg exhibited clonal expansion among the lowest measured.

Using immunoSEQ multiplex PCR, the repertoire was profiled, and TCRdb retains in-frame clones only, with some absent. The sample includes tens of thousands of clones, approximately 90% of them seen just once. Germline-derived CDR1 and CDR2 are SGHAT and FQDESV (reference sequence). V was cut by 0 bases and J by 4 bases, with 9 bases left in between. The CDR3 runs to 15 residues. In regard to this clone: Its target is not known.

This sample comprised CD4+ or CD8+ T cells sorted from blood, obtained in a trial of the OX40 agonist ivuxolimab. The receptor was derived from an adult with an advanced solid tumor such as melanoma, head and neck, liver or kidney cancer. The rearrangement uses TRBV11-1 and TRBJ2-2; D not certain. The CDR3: CASSLAVSLTGELFF. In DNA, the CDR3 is TGTGCCAGCAGCTTAGCGGTTTCTCTCACCGGGGAGCTGTTTTTT.